This paragraph covers one T cell receptor beta chain sequence. These data belong to a study of T cells in Graves' hyperthyroidism and ophthalmopathy. Across the whole study: Peripheral blood specimens were obtained at initial diagnosis, prior to any treatment.

Researchers amplified the TCR beta CDR3 regions from RNA transcripts. First-round RT-PCR with HTBI primers amplified the TCR CDR3 region. TCRdb re-derived calls from the multiplex PCR reads in MiXCR, one entry per CDR3 protein. The sample has roughly 650,000 distinct CDR3 sequences, more than 15% seen once. This receptor was taken from a woman in her forties with Graves' ophthalmopathy. Sequenced input: blood.

The CDR3 DNA is TGTGCCAGCAGCGATTACAGCGAGACCCAGTACTTC. This codes for CASSDYSETQYF. The rearrangement uses TRBV7-9 and TRBJ2-5; the D is unclear. The germline V gene encodes CDR1 SEHNR and CDR2 FQNEAQ (reference sequence). V lost 5 bases, J lost 5 bases, and 9 bases lay in between. CDR3 length: 12 amino acids.